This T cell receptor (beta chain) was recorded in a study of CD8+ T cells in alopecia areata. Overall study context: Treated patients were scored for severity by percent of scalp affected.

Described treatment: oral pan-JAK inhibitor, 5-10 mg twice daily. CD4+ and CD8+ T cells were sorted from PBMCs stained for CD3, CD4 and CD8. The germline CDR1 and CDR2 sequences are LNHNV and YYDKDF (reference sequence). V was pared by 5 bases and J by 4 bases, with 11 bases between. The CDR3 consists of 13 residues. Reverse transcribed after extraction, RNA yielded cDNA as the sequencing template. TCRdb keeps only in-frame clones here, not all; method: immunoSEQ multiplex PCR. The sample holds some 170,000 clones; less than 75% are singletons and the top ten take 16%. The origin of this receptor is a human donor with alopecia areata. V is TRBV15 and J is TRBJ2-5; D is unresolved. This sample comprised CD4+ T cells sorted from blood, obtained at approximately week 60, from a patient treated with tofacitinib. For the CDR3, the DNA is TGTGCCACCAGCGAGGTCCGAGGAGAGACCCAGTACTTC. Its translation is CATSEVRGETQYF.